This T cell receptor beta chain was observed in a study of cytomegalovirus exposure and HLA in healthy donors. The PCR made use of 60 Vbeta and 13 Jbeta primers. Some clones are missing from TCRdb's copy, which holds only in-frame ones; the method was immunoSEQ multiplex PCR. The sample has 200,000 to 300,000 clones, more than 70% seen once; the top ten hold about 0.45%. Trimming took 5 bases from V and 0 from J, leaving 13 bases between them. This CDR3 has 15 residues. The germline gives CDR1 PRHDT, CDR2 FYEKMQ (reference sequence). The clonotype originates from a boy between 10 and 17 years old in good health and CMV-seronegative. Material for sequencing was PBMCs. V usage is TRBV13 and J usage is TRBJ1-1; a weak D match, TRBD1 (5 bases). In DNA form, the CDR3 reads TGTGCCAGCAGCGGTCCCTTGACAGTGAACACTGAAGCTTTCTTT. Protein sequence: CASSGPLTVNTEAFF.